One sample yielded the 9 T cell receptor beta chains listed below, sequenced in a study of identical twins' blood T cells. Via MiXCR, TCRdb re-called the 5' RACE reads, giving one row per CDR3 protein. Altogether fewer than 450,000 distinct CDR3 sequences are present, 25% to 35% being singletons, with the ten largest covering about 6.1%. The sample was PBMCs. All receptors come from a woman aged 18 to 50 in good health.

This clonotype was recorded a few times. J is TRBJ2-2 and V is TRBV19; no clear D. The CDR3 runs 15 residues. V gave up 6 bases and J gave up 4 bases, with 15 bases separating them. Germline CDR1 is LNHDA and CDR2 is SQIVND (reference sequence). In DNA form, the CDR3 reads TGTGCCAGTAGCGCCGGCCTACCGGGCACCGGGGAGCTGTTTTTT. Residues: CASSAGLPGTGELFF.

This clonotype was counted only a few times. The genes are TRBV10-3 and TRBJ2-1; D gene uncertain. The germline V and J ends were trimmed by 8 bases and 4 bases, with 6 bases remaining between them. The CDR3 totals 11 residues. Germline V lookup: CDR1 ENHRY, CDR2 SYGVKD. The CDR3 is CAIGEYNEQFF. The CDR3 coding sequence is TGTGCCATCGGGGAATACAATGAGCAGTTCTTC.

This clonotype was recorded a few times. The V gene is TRBV7-2, the J gene TRBJ1-2; D is undetermined. With 5 bases removed from V and 8 bases from J, the gap between germline ends came to 21 bases. The CDR3 is 15 residues long. The V gene's germline CDR1 is SGHTA and CDR2 FQGNSA. The DNA for the CDR3 is TGTGCCAGCAGCCCCCAATACATTAGAGGTGACGGCTACACCTTC. Its translation is CASSPQYIRGDGYTF.

The chain links TRBV20-1 to TRBJ1-5; no reliable D call. V gave up 3 bases and J gave up 3 bases, with 9 bases separating them. The CDR3 is made up of 13 amino acids. The germline V gene has CDR1 DFQATT and CDR2 SNEGSKA (reference sequence). The CDR3 loop is CSASIAANQPQHF. The DNA for the CDR3 is TGCAGTGCTAGTATTGCGGCCAATCAGCCCCAGCATTTT.

This clonotype was picked up one time. The chain carries TRBV6-2 or TRBV6-3 and TRBJ2-1; no reliable D call. Germline CDR1 is MNHEY and CDR2 is SVGEGT. The CDR3 runs 12 residues. V lost 11 bases and J lost 0, with 8 bases in between. CDR3 loop: CAAQSSYNEQFF. The CDR3 bases are TGTGCCGCGCAGAGCTCCTACAATGAGCAGTTCTTC.

This clonotype has at least ten counts. V is TRBV10-3 and J is TRBJ1-2; D is unclear. The CDR3 sequence is 15 residues long. Trimming pared 1 base from V and 8 bases from J, leaving 17 bases between. Per the germline V gene, CDR1 is ENHRY and CDR2 is SYGVKD. CDR3 sequence: CAISEFSQVSGGYTF. DNA for the CDR3: TGTGCCATCAGTGAGTTTAGCCAGGTCTCGGGAGGCTACACCTTC.

This clonotype turned up a few times. The chain combines TRBV29-1 with TRBJ2-7; D not certain. The V and J ends lost 0 bases and 3 bases respectively, with 9 bases between them. The CDR3 spans 13 residues. The germline V gene encodes CDR1 SQVTM and CDR2 ANQGSEA. The CDR3 nucleotides read TGCAGCGTTGAAGATGGTGGATTCTACGAGCAGTACTTC. Its translation: CSVEDGGFYEQYF.

Worth noting for this clonotype: A read error may explain this, as a much larger clone is one base away. The J gene is TRBJ1-3, the V gene TRBV19; a possible D gene is TRBD1 (6 bases). CDR3 length equals 17 residues. V was clipped by 7 bases and J by 2 bases, with 21 bases between them. From germline, CDR1 is LNHDA and CDR2 SQIVND (reference sequence). The CDR3 loop is CASTQSPGTLPGNTIYF. CDR3 nucleotides: TGTGCCAGTACCCAGAGTCCCGGGACATTGCCTGGAAACACCATATATTTT. The variable domain in full, with the rest retrieved from reference TRBV19 and TRBJ1-3, is DGGITQSPKYLFRKEGQNVTLSCEQNLNHDAMYWYRQDPGQGLRLIYYSQIVNDFQKGDIAEGYSVSREKKESFPLTVTSAQKNPTAFYLCASTQSPGTLPGNTIYFGEGSWLTVV.

The chain recombines TRBV5-8 with TRBJ2-5; a possible D gene is TRBD1 (6 bases). Trimming removed 1 base at V and 1 base at J, with 11 bases between. This CDR3 is 15 amino acids long. Germline V gene data show CDR1 as SGHTS and CDR2 as YDEGEE. This chain's CDR3 is CASSLRTAAQETQYF. CDR3 nucleotide sequence: TGTGCCAGCAGCTTGCGGACAGCCGCCCAAGAGACCCAGTACTTC.